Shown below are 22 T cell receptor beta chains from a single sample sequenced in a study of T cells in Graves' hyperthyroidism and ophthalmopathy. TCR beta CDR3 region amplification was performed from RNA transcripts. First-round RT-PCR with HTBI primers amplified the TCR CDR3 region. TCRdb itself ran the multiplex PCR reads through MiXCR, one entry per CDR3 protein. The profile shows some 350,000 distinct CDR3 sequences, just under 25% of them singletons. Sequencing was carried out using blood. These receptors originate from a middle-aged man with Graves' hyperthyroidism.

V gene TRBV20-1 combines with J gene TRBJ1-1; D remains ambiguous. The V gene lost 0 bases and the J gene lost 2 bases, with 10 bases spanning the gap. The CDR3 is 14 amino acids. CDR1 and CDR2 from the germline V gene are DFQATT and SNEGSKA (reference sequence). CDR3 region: CSAREGRTNTEAFF. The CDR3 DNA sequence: TGCAGTGCTAGAGAGGGCAGAACCAACACTGAAGCTTTCTTT.

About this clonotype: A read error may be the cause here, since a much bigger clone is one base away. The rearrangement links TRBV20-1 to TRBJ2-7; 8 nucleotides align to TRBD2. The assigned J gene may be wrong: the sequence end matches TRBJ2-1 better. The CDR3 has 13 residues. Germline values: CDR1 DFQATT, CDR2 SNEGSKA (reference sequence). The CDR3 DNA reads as TGCAGTGGCGCGGGAGGATCCTCCTACGAGCAGTTCTTC. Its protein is CSGAGGSSYEQFF.

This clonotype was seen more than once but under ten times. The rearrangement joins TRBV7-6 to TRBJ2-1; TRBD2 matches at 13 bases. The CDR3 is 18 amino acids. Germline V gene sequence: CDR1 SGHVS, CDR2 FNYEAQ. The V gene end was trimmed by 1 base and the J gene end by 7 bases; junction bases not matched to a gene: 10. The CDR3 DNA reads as TGTGCCAGCAGCTTAGGCCTACGGACTAGCGGGAGTAGAAATGAGCAGTTCTTC. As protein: CASSLGLRTSGSRNEQFF.

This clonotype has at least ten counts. The CDR3 DNA is TGTGCCAGCAGTTCCTACACAGGGGTCTACGAGCAGTACTTC. It yields the protein CASSSYTGVYEQYF. V and J are TRBV12-3 or TRBV12-4 and TRBJ2-7; 7 nucleotides agree with TRBD1. The ends lost 4 bases at V and 3 bases at J; junction bases unmatched: 6. This CDR3 has 14 residues.

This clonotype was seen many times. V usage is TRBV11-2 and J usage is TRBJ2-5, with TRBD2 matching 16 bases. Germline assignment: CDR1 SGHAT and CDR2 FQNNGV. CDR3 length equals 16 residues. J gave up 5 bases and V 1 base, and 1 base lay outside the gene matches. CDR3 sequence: CASSLGGLAGGETQYF. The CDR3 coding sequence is TGTGCCAGCAGCTTAGGGGGACTAGCGGGAGGGGAGACCCAGTACTTC.

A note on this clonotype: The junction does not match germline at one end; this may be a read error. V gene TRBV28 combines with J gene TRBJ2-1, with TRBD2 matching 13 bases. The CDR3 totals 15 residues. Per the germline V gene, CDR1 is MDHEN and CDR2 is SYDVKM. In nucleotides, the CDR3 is TGTGCCAGCAGTCGTTCTCCGGGACTAGCGGGGTACGACCTCTTC. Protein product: CASSRSPGLAGYDLF.

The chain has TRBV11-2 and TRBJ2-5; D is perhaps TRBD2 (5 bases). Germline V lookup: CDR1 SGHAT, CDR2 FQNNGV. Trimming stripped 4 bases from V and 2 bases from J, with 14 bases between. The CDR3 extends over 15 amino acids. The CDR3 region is CASSSGGRLQETQYF. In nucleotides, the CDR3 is TGTGCCAGCAGCTCCGGAGGTAGATTACAAGAGACCCAGTACTTC.

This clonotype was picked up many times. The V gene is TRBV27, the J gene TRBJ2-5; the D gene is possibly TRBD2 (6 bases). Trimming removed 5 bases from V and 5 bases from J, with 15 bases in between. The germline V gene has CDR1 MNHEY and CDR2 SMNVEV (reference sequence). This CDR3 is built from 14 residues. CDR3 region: CASSTPRAGETQYF. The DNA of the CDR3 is TGTGCCAGCAGTACACCCAGGGCGGGGGAGACCCAGTACTTC.

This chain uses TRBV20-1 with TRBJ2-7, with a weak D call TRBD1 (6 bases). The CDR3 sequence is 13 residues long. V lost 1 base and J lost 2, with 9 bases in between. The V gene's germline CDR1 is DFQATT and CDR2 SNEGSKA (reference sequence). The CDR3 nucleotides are TGCAGTGCTAGAGGTGGACAGCCCTACGAGCAGTACTTC. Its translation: CSARGGQPYEQYF.

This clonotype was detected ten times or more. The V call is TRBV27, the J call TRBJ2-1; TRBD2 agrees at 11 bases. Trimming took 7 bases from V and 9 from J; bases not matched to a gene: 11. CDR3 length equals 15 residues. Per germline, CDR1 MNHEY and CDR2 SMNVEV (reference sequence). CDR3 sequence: CASIPPRGTSGEQFF. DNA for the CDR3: TGTGCCAGCATCCCTCCGCGAGGGACTAGCGGTGAGCAGTTCTTC.

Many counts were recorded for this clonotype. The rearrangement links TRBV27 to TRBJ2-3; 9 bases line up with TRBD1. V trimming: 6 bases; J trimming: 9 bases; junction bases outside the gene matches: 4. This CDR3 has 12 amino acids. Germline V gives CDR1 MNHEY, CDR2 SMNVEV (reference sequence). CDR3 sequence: CASSYRGHTQYF. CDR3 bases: TGTGCCAGCAGCTACAGGGGGCACACGCAGTATTTT.

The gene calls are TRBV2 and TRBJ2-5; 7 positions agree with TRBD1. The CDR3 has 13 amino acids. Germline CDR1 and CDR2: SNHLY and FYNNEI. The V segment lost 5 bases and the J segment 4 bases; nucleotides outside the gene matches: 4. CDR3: CASSHRGRETQYF. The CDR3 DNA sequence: TGTGCCAGCAGTCACAGGGGTAGAGAGACCCAGTACTTC.

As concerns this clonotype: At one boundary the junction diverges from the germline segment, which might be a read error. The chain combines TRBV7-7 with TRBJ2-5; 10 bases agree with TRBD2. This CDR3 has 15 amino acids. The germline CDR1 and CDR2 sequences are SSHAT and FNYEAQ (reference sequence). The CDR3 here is CASSIGTSVQETQYF. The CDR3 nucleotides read TGTGCTAGCAGCATCGGGACTAGCGTTCAAGAGACCCAGTACTTC.

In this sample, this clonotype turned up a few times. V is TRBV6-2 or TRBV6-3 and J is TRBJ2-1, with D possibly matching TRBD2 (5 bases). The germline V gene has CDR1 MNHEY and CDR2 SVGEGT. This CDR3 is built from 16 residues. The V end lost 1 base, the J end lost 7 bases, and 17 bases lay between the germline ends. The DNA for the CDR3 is TGTGCCAGCAGTTACTTGTCGGGGAAGGTTTCGAATGAGCAGTTCTTC. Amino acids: CASSYLSGKVSNEQFF.

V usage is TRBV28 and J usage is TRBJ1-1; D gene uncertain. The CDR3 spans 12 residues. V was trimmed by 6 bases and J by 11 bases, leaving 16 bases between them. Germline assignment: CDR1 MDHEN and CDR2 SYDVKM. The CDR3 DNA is TGTGCCAGCAGCCAAAGGAGGGAGAAGGCTTTCTTT. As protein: CASSQRREKAFF.

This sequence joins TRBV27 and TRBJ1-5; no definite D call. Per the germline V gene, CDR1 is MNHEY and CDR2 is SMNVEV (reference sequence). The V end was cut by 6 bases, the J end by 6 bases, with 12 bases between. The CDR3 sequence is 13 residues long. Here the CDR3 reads CASSLHVRQPQHF. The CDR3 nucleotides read TGTGCCAGCAGCTTACACGTGCGTCAGCCCCAGCATTTT.

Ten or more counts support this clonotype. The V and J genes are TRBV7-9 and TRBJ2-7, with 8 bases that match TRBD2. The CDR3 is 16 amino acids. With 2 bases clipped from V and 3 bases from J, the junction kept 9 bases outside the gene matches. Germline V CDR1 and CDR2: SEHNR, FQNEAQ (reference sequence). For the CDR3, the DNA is TGTGCCAGCAGCTTAAATGAGCGGGAGACTTACTACGAGCAGTACTTC. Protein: CASSLNERETYYEQYF.

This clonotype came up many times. CDR3 sequence reads: CASSPWVGGYTF. The CDR3 DNA sequence: TGTGCCAGCAGTCCCTGGGTGGGTGGCTACACCTTC. This rearrangement joins TRBV6-1 to TRBJ1-2, with no clear D. Germline-derived CDR1 and CDR2 are MNHNS and SASEGT. This CDR3 comprises 12 residues. V lost 5 bases to trimming and J lost 7 bases, with 11 bases between them.

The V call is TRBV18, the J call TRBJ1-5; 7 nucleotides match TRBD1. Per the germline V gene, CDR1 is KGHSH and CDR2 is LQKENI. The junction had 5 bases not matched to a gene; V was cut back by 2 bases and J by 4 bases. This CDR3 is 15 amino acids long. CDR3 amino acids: CASSPGGQPNQPQHF. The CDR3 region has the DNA TGTGCCAGCTCACCAGGGGGACAGCCTAATCAGCCCCAGCATTTT.

CDR3 loop: CATSSFTGFGYTF. CDR3 DNA sequence: TGTGCCACCAGCAGTTTCACAGGGTTTGGCTACACCTTC. The chain joins TRBV15 to TRBJ1-2, with D tentatively TRBD1 (6 bases). Germline CDR1 and CDR2: LNHNV and YYDKDF (reference sequence). The V and J ends lost 3 bases and 7 bases respectively, with 12 bases between them. This CDR3 comprises 13 residues.

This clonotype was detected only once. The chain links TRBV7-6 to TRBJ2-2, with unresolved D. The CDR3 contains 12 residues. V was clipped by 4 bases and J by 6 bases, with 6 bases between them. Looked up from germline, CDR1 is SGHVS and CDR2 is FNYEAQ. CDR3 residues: CASSSFSGELFF. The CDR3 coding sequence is TGTGCCAGCAGCTCCTTTTCCGGGGAGCTGTTTTTT.

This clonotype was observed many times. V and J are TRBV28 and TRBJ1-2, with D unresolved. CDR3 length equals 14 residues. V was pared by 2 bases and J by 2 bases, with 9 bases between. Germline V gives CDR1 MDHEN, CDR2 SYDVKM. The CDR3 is CASSLTGSNYGYTF. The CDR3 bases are TGTGCCAGCAGTTTAACCGGTAGCAACTATGGCTACACCTTC.